Below, one T cell receptor beta chain is given with its context. What it binds is not known. The time point here: newly diagnosed GD, antithyroid drugs for less than 3 months. The TCR library was made from RNA extracted from PBMCs. Construction of the TCR beta libraries employed iRepertoire HTBI primers in conjunction with Arm-PCR of CDR3 regions. MiXCR, run by TCRdb on the multiplex PCR reads, gives a single entry per CDR3 protein. The sample lists about 370,000 distinct CDR3 sequences, 15% to 17% occurring once. This record comes from a study of regulatory T cells in long-lasting Graves disease. Study-wide context: Antithyroid drug intake by newly diagnosed Graves' patients had lasted under 3 months. Study-level findings and limits: Persistent Graves' patients showed less TCR diversity than newly diagnosed ones.

Germline V CDR1 and CDR2: MGHDK, SYGVNS. There are 14 residues in the CDR3. Trimming removed 4 bases from V and 6 bases from J, with 15 bases in between. Sequencing used peripheral blood mononuclear cells (PBMCs), obtained at new diagnosis, from a patient treated with antithyroid drugs. J is TRBJ1-1 and V is TRBV25-1; no reliable D call. This clonotype originated in a female donor with Graves disease. For the CDR3, the DNA is TGTGCCAGCAGTGCCCCCCGCCAGGCCTCTGAAGCTTTCTTT. It translates to CASSAPRQASEAFF.